The source of this T cell receptor (beta chain) is a study of early T cells in non-severe SARS-CoV-2 infection. MiXCR was run by TCRdb on the 5' RACE reads, yielding one entry per CDR3 protein. The table includes 97,000 or so distinct CDR3 sequences, 10% to 15% detected once. This clonotype occurred many times. Trimming at V came to 6 bases and at J to 8 bases, leaving 25 bases not matched to a gene. Germline V CDR1 and CDR2: MDHEN, SYDVKM. The CDR3 consists of 21 residues. The sequence was obtained from an adult who was a healthcare worker with PCR-confirmed SARS-CoV-2 infection or an uninfected control (not recorded which). The chain has TRBV28 and TRBJ2-1; TRBD2 aligns across 13 bases. The specimen was whole blood. CDR3 protein: CASRPNRGKHPGLAGSDEQFF. The CDR3 DNA sequence: TGTGCCAGCAGACCTAACAGGGGAAAGCATCCGGGACTAGCGGGATCAGATGAGCAGTTCTTC.